This T cell receptor (beta chain) was sequenced in a study of T cells in women clearing cervical HPV infection. Regarding the study as a whole: TRBV6-7 relative abundance averaged approximately 0.1% in cases and 0.15% to 0.2% in controls.

Of note for this clone: Its antigen is unknown. The CDR3 is cut off 3 residues early in the read; its end comes from the germline J gene.

TCRdb's copy holds only in-frame clones and misses some; the assay was immunoSEQ multiplex PCR. The specimen's table records 20,000 to 25,000 clones. V lost 6 bases, J lost 8 bases, and 20 bases lay in between. CDR3 length equals 15 residues. The source of this sequence is a woman aged 18 to 75 with a cervical HPV16 infection that either progressed to CIN3+ or cleared (not recorded which). The chain has TRBV12-3 or TRBV12-4 and TRBJ2-1, with TRBD1 as a possible D gene (6 bases). Sample: blood buffy coat. CDR3 DNA, as far as it was read: TGTGCCAGCAGGGGCCGGGACACCTACGGCTATGAG. Translated: CASRGRDTYGYE. The entire CDR3 reads CASRGRDTYGYEQFF.